The entry below gives a single T cell receptor beta chain sequence along with its context. This specimen comes from a study of blood T cell repertoires in COVID-19. Study context: COVID-19 samples from acute and convalescent phases originated in the United States, Italy and Spain. T cells, B-cell-depleted T cells, or PBMCs provided the cDNA or gDNA that served as material.

Germline V gene data show CDR1 as SGHDT and CDR2 as YYEEEE. The CDR3 length is 15 residues. V lost 0 bases to trimming and J lost 3 bases, with 10 bases between them. In the source study's methods: The assay estimated nucleated cells by amplifying reference gene primers. The assay was immunoSEQ multiplex PCR, and TCRdb's table has in-frame clones only and misses some. The DNA was the basis for D and trimming; V, J and clone size are from that table. The data show roughly 65,000 clones, more than 75% seen once. Sequencing was carried out using peripheral blood. The clonotype comes from a man between 60 and 75 years old with acute or convalescent COVID-19. The chain joins TRBV5-6 to TRBJ1-5; D may be TRBD1 (5 bases). CDR3 DNA: TGTGCCAGCAGCTTGGCGGCCAGGGTCAATCAGCCCCAGCATTTT. Residues: CASSLAARVNQPQHF.